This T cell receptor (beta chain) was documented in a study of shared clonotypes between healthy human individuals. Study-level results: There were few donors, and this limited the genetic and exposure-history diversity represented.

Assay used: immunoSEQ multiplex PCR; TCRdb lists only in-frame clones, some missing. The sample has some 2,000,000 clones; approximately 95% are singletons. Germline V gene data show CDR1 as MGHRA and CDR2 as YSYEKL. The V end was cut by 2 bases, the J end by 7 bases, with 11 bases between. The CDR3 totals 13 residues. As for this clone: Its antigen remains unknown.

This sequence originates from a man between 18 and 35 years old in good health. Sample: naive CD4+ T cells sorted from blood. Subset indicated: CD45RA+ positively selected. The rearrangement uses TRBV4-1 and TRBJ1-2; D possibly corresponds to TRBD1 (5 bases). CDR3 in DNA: TGCGCCAGCAGCCAAATGAGGGACGGTGGCTACACCTTC. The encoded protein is CASSQMRDGGYTF.